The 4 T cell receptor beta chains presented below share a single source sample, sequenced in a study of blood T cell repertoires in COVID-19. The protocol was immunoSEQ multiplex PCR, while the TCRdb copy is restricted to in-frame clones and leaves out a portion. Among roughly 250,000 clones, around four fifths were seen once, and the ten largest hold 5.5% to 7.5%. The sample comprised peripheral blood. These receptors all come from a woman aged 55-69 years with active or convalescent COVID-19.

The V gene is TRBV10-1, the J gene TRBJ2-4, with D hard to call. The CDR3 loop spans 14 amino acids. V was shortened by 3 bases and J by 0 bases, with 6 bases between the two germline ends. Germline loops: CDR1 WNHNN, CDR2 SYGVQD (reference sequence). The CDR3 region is CASSESIAKNIQYF. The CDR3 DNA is TGCGCCAGCAGTGAATCAATAGCCAAAAACATTCAGTACTTC.

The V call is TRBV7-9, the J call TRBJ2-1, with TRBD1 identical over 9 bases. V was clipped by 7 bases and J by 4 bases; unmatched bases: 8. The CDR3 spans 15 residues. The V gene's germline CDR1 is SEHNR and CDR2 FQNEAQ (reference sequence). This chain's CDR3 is CASTLGGQGYNEQFF. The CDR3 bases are TGTGCCAGCACCCTGGGGGGACAGGGATACAATGAGCAGTTCTTC.

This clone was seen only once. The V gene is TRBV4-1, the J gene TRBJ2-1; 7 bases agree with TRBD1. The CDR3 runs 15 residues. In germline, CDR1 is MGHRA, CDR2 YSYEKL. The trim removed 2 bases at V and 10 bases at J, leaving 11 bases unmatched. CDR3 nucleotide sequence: TGCGCCAGCAGCCAATCAAGACAGGGCCCATGGGAGCAGTTCTTC. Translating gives CASSQSRQGPWEQFF.

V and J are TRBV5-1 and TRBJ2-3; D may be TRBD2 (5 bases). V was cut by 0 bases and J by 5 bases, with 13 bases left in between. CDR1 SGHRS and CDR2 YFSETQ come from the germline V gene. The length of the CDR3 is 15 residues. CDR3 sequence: CASSLGSGKEDTQYF. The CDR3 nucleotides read TGCGCCAGCAGCTTGGGTTCCGGGAAAGAAGATACGCAGTATTTT.